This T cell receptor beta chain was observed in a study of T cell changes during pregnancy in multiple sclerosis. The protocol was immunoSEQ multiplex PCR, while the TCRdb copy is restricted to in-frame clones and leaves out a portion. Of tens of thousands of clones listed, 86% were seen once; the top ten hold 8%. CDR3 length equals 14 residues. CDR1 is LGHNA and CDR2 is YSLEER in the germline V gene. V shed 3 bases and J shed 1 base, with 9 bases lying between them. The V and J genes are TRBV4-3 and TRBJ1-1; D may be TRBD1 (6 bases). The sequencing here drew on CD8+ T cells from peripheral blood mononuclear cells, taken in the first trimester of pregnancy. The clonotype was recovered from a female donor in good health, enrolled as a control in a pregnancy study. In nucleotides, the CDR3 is TGCGCCAGCAGCCAGGGCAGGGGGAACACTGAAGCTTTCTTT. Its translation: CASSQGRGNTEAFF.